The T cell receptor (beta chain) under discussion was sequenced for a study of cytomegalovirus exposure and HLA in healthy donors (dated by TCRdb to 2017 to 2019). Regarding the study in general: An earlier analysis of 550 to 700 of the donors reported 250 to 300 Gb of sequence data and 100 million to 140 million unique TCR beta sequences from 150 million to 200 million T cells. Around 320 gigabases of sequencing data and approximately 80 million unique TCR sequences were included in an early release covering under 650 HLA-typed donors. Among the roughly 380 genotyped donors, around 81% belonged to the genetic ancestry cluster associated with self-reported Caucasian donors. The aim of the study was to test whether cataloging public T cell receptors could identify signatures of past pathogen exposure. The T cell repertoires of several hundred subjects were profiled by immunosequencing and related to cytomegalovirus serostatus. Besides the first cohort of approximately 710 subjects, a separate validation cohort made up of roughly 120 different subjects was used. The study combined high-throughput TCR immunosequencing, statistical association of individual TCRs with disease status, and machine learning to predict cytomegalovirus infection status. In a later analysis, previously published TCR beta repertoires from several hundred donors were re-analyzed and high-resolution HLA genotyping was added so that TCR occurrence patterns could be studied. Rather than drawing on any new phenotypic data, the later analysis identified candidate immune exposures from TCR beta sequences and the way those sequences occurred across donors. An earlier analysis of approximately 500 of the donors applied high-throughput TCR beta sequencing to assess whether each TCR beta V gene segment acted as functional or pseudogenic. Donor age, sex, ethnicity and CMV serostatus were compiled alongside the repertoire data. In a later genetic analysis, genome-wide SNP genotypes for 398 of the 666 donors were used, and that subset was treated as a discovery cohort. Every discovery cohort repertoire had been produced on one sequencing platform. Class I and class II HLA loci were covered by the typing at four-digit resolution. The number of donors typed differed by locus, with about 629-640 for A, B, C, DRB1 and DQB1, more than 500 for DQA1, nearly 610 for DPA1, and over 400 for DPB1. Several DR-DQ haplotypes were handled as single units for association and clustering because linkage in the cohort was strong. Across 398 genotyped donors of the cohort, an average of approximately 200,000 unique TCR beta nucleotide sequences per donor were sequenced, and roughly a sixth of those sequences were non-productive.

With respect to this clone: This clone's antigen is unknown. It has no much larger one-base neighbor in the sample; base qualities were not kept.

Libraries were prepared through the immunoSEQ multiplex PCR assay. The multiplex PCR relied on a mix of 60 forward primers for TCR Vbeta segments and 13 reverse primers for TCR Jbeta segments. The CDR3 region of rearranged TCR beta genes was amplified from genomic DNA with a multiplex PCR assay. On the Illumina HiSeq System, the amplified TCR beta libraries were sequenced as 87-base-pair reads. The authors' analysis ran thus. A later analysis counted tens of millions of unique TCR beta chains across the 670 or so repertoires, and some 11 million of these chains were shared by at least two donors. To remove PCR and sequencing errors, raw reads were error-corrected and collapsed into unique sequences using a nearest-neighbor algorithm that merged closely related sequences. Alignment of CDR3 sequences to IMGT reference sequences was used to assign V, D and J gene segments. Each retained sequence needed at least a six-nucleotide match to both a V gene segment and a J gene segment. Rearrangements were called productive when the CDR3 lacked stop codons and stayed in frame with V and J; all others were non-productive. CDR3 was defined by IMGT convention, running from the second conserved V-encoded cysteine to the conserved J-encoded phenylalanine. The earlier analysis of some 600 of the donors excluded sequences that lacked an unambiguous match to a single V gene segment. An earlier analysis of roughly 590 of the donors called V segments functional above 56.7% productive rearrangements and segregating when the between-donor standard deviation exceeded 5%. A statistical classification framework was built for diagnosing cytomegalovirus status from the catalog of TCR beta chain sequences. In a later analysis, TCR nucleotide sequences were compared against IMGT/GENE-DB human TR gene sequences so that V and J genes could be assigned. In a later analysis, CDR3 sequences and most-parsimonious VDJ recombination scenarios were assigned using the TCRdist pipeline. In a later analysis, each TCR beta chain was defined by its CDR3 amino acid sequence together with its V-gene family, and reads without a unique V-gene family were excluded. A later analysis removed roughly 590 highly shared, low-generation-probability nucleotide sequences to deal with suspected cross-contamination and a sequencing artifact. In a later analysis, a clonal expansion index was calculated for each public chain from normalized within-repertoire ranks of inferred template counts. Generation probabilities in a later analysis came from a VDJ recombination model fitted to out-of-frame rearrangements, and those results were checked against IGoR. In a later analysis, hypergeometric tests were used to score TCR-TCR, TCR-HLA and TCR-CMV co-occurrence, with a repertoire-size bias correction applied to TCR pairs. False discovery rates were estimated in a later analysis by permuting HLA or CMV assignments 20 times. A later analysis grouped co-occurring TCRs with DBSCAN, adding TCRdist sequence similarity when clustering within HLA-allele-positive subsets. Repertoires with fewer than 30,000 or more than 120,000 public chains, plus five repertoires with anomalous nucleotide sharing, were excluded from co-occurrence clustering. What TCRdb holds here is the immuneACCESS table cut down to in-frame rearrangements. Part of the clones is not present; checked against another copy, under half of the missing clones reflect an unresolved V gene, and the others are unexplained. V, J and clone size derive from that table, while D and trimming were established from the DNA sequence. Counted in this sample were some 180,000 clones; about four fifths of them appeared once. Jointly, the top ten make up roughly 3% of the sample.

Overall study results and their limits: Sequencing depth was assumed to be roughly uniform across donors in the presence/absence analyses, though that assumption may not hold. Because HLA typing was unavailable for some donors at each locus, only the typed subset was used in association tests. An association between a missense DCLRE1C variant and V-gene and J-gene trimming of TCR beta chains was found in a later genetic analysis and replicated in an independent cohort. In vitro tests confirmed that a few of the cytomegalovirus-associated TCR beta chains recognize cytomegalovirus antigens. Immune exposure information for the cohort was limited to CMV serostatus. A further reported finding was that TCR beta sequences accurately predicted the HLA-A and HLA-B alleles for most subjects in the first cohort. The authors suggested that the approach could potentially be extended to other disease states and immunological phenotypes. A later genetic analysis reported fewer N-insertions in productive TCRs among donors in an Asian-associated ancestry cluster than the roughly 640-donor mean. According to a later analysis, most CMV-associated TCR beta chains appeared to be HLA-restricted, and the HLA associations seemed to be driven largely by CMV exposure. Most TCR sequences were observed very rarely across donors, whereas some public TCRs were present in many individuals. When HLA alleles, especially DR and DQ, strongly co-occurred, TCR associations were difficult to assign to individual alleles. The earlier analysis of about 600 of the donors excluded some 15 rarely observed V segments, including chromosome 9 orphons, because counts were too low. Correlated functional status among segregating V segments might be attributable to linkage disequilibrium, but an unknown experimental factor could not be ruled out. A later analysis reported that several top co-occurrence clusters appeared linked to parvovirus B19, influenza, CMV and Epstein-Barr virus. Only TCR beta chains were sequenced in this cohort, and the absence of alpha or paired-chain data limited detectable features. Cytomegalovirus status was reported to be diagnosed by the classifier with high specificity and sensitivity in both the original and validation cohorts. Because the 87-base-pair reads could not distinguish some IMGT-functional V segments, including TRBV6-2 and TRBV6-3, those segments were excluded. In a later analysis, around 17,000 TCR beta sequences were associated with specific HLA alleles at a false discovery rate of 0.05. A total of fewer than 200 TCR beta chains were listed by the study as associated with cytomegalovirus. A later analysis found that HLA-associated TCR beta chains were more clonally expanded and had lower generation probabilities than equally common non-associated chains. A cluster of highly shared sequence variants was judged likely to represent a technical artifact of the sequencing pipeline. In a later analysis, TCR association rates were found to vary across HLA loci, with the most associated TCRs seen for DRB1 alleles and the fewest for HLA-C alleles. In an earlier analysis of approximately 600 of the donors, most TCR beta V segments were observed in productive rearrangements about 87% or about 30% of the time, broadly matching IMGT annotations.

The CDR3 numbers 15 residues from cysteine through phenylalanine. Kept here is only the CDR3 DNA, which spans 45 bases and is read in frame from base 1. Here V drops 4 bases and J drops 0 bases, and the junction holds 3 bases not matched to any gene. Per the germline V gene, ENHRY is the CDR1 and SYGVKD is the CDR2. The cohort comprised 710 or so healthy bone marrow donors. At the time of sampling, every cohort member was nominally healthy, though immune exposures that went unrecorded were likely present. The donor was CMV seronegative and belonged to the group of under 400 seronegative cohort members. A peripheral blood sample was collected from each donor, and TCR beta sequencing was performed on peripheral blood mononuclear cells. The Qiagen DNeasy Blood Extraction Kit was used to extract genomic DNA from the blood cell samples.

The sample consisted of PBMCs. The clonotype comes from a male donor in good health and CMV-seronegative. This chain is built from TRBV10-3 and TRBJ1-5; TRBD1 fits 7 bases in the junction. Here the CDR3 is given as CAISAGTASNQPQHF. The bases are TGTGCCATCAGTGCCGGGACAGCTAGCAATCAGCCCCAGCATTTT.